The clone carrying this TCR beta chain has only a few counts. Its antigen is currently unknown. The junction and the germline gene differ at one end; a read error may be behind it. This CDR3 is built from 15 residues. Germline V gives CDR1 MNHEY, CDR2 SVGEGT. Authors of the study amplified TCR beta CDR3 regions from RNA transcripts. Primed by the HTBI set, a first-round RT-PCR was run on the TCR CDR3. MiXCR, run by TCRdb on the multiplex PCR reads, gives a single entry per CDR3 protein. Here the sample spans fewer than 750,000 distinct CDR3 sequences, around 15% being singletons. The source of the sample is a study of T cells in Graves' hyperthyroidism and ophthalmopathy. Overall study results and limits: Blood also held most thyroid clonotypes expanded beyond 0.001.

This chain uses TRBV6-2 or TRBV6-3 with TRBJ2-1, with D maybe TRBD2 (6 bases). Sequencing was performed on blood. This sequence originates from a woman between 50 and 59 years old with Graves' ophthalmopathy. The CDR3 DNA is TGTGCCAGCAGACCCTCCGGGGACTCAAACAATGAGCAGCTCTTC. The encoded protein is CASRPSGDSNNEQLF.